This T cell receptor beta chain was found in a study of T cell responses to AZD1222 COVID-19 vaccine. Study-wide points: Mostly white British, mostly female donors; authors suggested clonal diversity may be underestimated. With dominance at 160-218 and 743-854, vaccine-associated CD4 TCRs spanned spike.

This clone has just one count. Its antigen remains unidentified. The sample holds other DNA sequences that translate to the same CDR3. Profiled with immunoSEQ multiplex PCR; TCRdb holds only in-frame clones, not every one. The table includes around 88,000 clones, 88% detected once. This TCR was sampled from an adult in good health. The sample here was peripheral blood, taken on day 0 of MenACWY control vaccination.

The CDR3 region has the DNA TGTGCCAGCAGCAGGGCGGGGGCGGATGGAAACACCATATATTTT. This codes for CASSRAGADGNTIYF. V gene TRBV7-2 combines with J gene TRBJ1-3; TRBD1 might be the D (6 bases). This CDR3 comprises 15 residues. Per germline, CDR1 SGHTA and CDR2 FQGNSA. The V gene lost 5 bases and the J gene lost 3 bases, with 14 bases spanning the gap. The entire variable domain, with the rest obtained from reference TRBV7-2 and TRBJ1-3, is as follows: GAGVSQSPSNKVTEKGKDVELRCDPISGHTALYWYRQSLGQGLEFLIYFQGNSAPDKSGLPSDRFSAERTGGSVSTLTIQRTQQEDSAVYLCASSRAGADGNTIYFGEGSWLTVV.